The source of this TCR beta chain is a study of T cell changes during pregnancy in multiple sclerosis. This table comes from immunoSEQ multiplex PCR, and its TCRdb copy is limited to in-frame clones, with some not included. The sample shows more than 70,000 clones, 85% to 95% of them seen only once. Germline values: CDR1 SQVTM, CDR2 ANQGSEA. This CDR3 is built from 15 residues. V lost 3 bases, J lost 5 bases, and 9 bases stayed unmatched. The chain couples TRBV29-1 to TRBJ2-5; 10 nucleotides align to TRBD1. The TCR comes from a female donor with multiple sclerosis, enrolled in a pregnancy study. The sample consisted of peripheral blood, taken before pregnancy. The DNA of the CDR3 is TGCAGCGTTGAGGGGGGGACAGGGGCCCCTGAGACCCAGTACTTC. Translated: CSVEGGTGAPETQYF.